One TCR beta chain is described in this entry. These data are taken from a study of cytomegalovirus exposure and HLA in healthy donors. Germline V gives CDR1 KGHSH, CDR2 LQKENI. The CDR3 sequence is 13 residues long. V dropped 4 bases and J dropped 5 bases, with 8 bases sitting between them. PCR was performed using 60 Vbeta and 13 Jbeta primers. The method was immunoSEQ multiplex PCR; TCRdb's version includes in-frame clones alone and lacks a portion of them. The sample lists more than 65,000 clones; about 79% were seen once. This chain joins TRBV18 and TRBJ1-4; a weak D match, TRBD1 (6 bases). This TCR derives from a female donor in good health and CMV-seronegative. Sequences were obtained from PBMCs. Here the CDR3 reads CASSRQGNEKLFF. For the CDR3, the DNA is TGTGCCAGCTCACGTCAGGGGAATGAAAAACTGTTTTTT.